A selection of T cell receptor beta chains follows, all from one sample in a study of T cell responses to AZD1222 COVID-19 vaccine. TCRdb's table, derived via immunoSEQ multiplex PCR, lists solely in-frame clones and lacks some. Of about 60,000 clones listed, around 85% are singletons. Here the sequenced sample was peripheral blood, taken on day 0 of MenACWY control vaccination. The source of these receptors is an adult in good health. The CDR3 runs from the conserved cysteine through the conserved F or W. The order of the fields is D gene, V gene, CDR3 length, clone size, J gene, CDR3 protein, CDR3 DNA. A D gene is named only where the DNA matches it firmly. For some rows the clone size is stated as once, few or many, or as a class when expanded; others skip it.

d_call: TRBD2; v_call: TRBV10-1; cdr3_length: 19; clone_size: -; j_call: TRBJ2-7; cdr3_aa: CASSPNTGHSGRPSYEQYF; cdr3_nt: TGCGCCAGCAGTCCTAACACCGGACATAGCGGGAGGCCCTCCTACGAGCAGTACTTC
d_call: -; v_call: TRBV9; cdr3_length: 16; clone_size: -; j_call: TRBJ2-3; cdr3_aa: CASSVEVGGFTDTQYF; cdr3_nt: TGTGCCAGCAGCGTAGAGGTGGGAGGATTCACAGATACGCAGTATTTT
d_call: -; v_call: TRBV5-4; cdr3_length: 15; clone_size: -; j_call: TRBJ2-3; cdr3_aa: CASSSEKASTDTQYF; cdr3_nt: TGTGCCAGCAGCTCCGAGAAAGCCAGCACAGATACGCAGTATTTT
d_call: TRBD1; v_call: TRBV4-3; cdr3_length: 14; clone_size: -; j_call: TRBJ1-2; cdr3_aa: CASSQRTGLYGYTF; cdr3_nt: TGCGCCAGCAGCCAGAGGACAGGGCTCTATGGCTACACCTTC
d_call: -; v_call: TRBV15; cdr3_length: 16; clone_size: -; j_call: TRBJ2-7; cdr3_aa: CATSSLVVGGSYEQYF; cdr3_nt: TGTGCCACCAGCAGCCTCGTTGTAGGGGGTTCCTACGAGCAGTACTTC
d_call: TRBD2; v_call: TRBV5-1; cdr3_length: 15; clone_size: -; j_call: TRBJ2-7; cdr3_aa: CASRQGLAESYEQYF; cdr3_nt: TGCGCCAGCAGACAGGGACTAGCGGAATCCTACGAGCAGTACTTC
d_call: -; v_call: TRBV6-5; cdr3_length: 11; clone_size: -; j_call: TRBJ2-2; cdr3_aa: CASSPTGELFF; cdr3_nt: TGTGCCAGCAGCCCCACCGGGGAGCTGTTTTTT
d_call: -; v_call: TRBV4-2; cdr3_length: 16; clone_size: -; j_call: TRBJ2-2; cdr3_aa: CASSQDGLGDTGELFF; cdr3_nt: TGTGCCAGCAGCCAAGATGGCCTCGGGGACACCGGGGAGCTGTTTTTT
d_call: TRBD2; v_call: TRBV7-2; cdr3_length: 13; clone_size: -; j_call: TRBJ2-7; cdr3_aa: CASSGRAGYEQYF; cdr3_nt: TGTGCCAGCAGCGGGAGGGCCGGGTACGAGCAGTACTTC
d_call: -; v_call: TRBV6-5; cdr3_length: 12; clone_size: -; j_call: TRBJ1-5; cdr3_aa: CASTLYNQPQHF; cdr3_nt: TGTGCCAGTACACTATACAATCAGCCCCAGCATTTT
d_call: -; v_call: TRBV5-1; cdr3_length: 15; clone_size: -; j_call: TRBJ2-5; cdr3_aa: CASSLQGAYQETQYF; cdr3_nt: TGCGCCAGCAGCTTACAGGGAGCGTACCAAGAGACCCAGTACTTC
d_call: TRBD1; v_call: TRBV4-2; cdr3_length: 20; clone_size: -; j_call: TRBJ2-1; cdr3_aa: CASSQLAGPTTGGSYNEQFF; cdr3_nt: TGTGCCAGCAGCCAACTTGCCGGACCTACGACAGGGGGCTCCTACAATGAGCAGTTCTTC
d_call: TRBD1; v_call: TRBV19; cdr3_length: 18; clone_size: once; j_call: TRBJ1-4; cdr3_aa: CASSIDQAVTGVAEKLFF; cdr3_nt: TGTGCCAGTAGTATAGATCAGGCGGTGACAGGGGTCGCTGAAAAACTGTTTTTT
d_call: TRBD2; v_call: TRBV7-9; cdr3_length: 14; clone_size: medium-sized; j_call: TRBJ2-1; cdr3_aa: CASISSGRHNEQFF; cdr3_nt: TGTGCCAGCATCTCTAGCGGGAGGCACAATGAGCAGTTCTTC
d_call: -; v_call: TRBV15; cdr3_length: 13; clone_size: -; j_call: TRBJ2-1; cdr3_aa: CATRQGRWNEQFF; cdr3_nt: TGTGCCACCAGGCAGGGACGATGGAATGAGCAGTTCTTC
d_call: TRBD1; v_call: TRBV6-2/TRBV6-3; cdr3_length: 14; clone_size: few; j_call: TRBJ1-5; cdr3_aa: CASSYEGAVQPQHF; cdr3_nt: TGTGCCAGCAGTTACGAGGGGGCCGTTCAGCCCCAGCATTTT
d_call: -; v_call: TRBV5-1; cdr3_length: 12; clone_size: few; j_call: TRBJ2-5; cdr3_aa: CASSSSQETQYF; cdr3_nt: TGCGCCAGCAGCTCCTCACAAGAGACCCAGTACTTC
d_call: TRBD2; v_call: TRBV4-1; cdr3_length: 16; clone_size: -; j_call: TRBJ2-1; cdr3_aa: CASSFRSRGGYNEQFF; cdr3_nt: TGCGCCAGCAGCTTTCGATCCCGCGGGGGGTACAATGAGCAGTTCTTC
d_call: -; v_call: TRBV6-2/TRBV6-3; cdr3_length: 16; clone_size: -; j_call: TRBJ2-6; cdr3_aa: CASSPLWSSGANVLTF; cdr3_nt: TGTGCCAGCAGTCCACTTTGGAGCTCTGGGGCCAACGTCCTGACTTTC
d_call: -; v_call: TRBV3-1/TRBV3-2; cdr3_length: 14; clone_size: -; j_call: TRBJ1-3; cdr3_aa: CASRARDSGNTIYF; cdr3_nt: TGTGCCAGCAGGGCCCGGGATTCTGGAAACACCATATATTTT
d_call: TRBD1; v_call: TRBV10-3; cdr3_length: 17; clone_size: once; j_call: TRBJ1-1; cdr3_aa: CAISETTPGTGVTEAFF; cdr3_nt: TGTGCCATCAGTGAGACAACTCCCGGGACAGGGGTCACTGAAGCTTTCTTT
d_call: -; v_call: TRBV7-8; cdr3_length: 17; clone_size: -; j_call: TRBJ2-1; cdr3_aa: CASSLKEPGPPYNEQFF; cdr3_nt: TGTGCCAGCAGCTTAAAAGAACCGGGGCCACCCTACAATGAGCAGTTCTTC
d_call: -; v_call: TRBV15; cdr3_length: 12; clone_size: -; j_call: TRBJ2-5; cdr3_aa: CATSRTTETQYF; cdr3_nt: TGTGCCACCAGCCGGACGACAGAGACCCAGTACTTC
d_call: TRBD2; v_call: TRBV6-2/TRBV6-3; cdr3_length: 14; clone_size: -; j_call: TRBJ2-1; cdr3_aa: CASSLSSGYNEQFF; cdr3_nt: TGTGCCAGCAGTTTGTCTAGCGGCTACAATGAGCAGTTCTTC
d_call: -; v_call: TRBV5-1; cdr3_length: 13; clone_size: -; j_call: TRBJ1-2; cdr3_aa: CASTAGEDHGYTF; cdr3_nt: TGCGCCAGCACGGCAGGGGAAGACCATGGCTACACCTTC
d_call: -; v_call: TRBV10-3; cdr3_length: 15; clone_size: -; j_call: TRBJ1-3; cdr3_aa: CAISEGVSSGNTIYF; cdr3_nt: TGTGCCATCAGTGAGGGGGTGAGCTCTGGAAACACCATATATTTT
d_call: -; v_call: TRBV9; cdr3_length: 14; clone_size: -; j_call: TRBJ2-2; cdr3_aa: CASSATGYTGELFF; cdr3_nt: TGTGCCAGCAGCGCGACAGGTTACACCGGGGAGCTGTTTTTT
d_call: -; v_call: TRBV6-1; cdr3_length: 13; clone_size: -; j_call: TRBJ2-7; cdr3_aa: CASSDGPSYEQYF; cdr3_nt: TGTGCCAGCAGTGACGGACCGTCCTACGAGCAGTACTTC
d_call: TRBD2; v_call: TRBV5-1; cdr3_length: 15; clone_size: -; j_call: TRBJ2-1; cdr3_aa: CASSLMREAGNEQFF; cdr3_nt: TGCGCCAGCAGCTTGATGCGGGAGGCAGGTAATGAGCAGTTCTTC
d_call: TRBD2; v_call: TRBV5-1; cdr3_length: 16; clone_size: once; j_call: TRBJ2-1; cdr3_aa: CASSLEGLAGIDEQFF; cdr3_nt: TGCGCCAGCAGCTTGGAGGGACTAGCGGGAATTGATGAGCAGTTCTTC
d_call: -; v_call: TRBV6-1; cdr3_length: 15; clone_size: -; j_call: TRBJ2-7; cdr3_aa: CASSEESGTSYEQYF; cdr3_nt: TGTGCCAGCAGTGAAGAGTCCGGGACTTCATACGAGCAGTACTTC
d_call: -; v_call: TRBV2; cdr3_length: 15; clone_size: -; j_call: TRBJ1-1; cdr3_aa: CASSAGPGRDTEAFF; cdr3_nt: TGTGCCAGCAGCGCGGGCCCCGGCAGGGACACTGAAGCTTTCTTT
d_call: -; v_call: TRBV6-2/TRBV6-3; cdr3_length: 14; clone_size: -; j_call: TRBJ2-7; cdr3_aa: CASSYGGRSYEQYF; cdr3_nt: TGTGCCAGCAGTTACGGGGGGCGGTCCTACGAGCAGTACTTC
d_call: -; v_call: TRBV11-2; cdr3_length: 15; clone_size: once; j_call: TRBJ2-4; cdr3_aa: CASSLDDVAKNIQYF; cdr3_nt: TGTGCCAGCAGCTTAGACGACGTAGCCAAAAACATTCAGTACTTC
d_call: -; v_call: TRBV18; cdr3_length: 16; clone_size: -; j_call: TRBJ1-5; cdr3_aa: CASSPGEGRSNQPQHF; cdr3_nt: TGTGCCAGCTCACCAGGGGAGGGTCGTAGCAATCAGCCCCAGCATTTT
d_call: -; v_call: TRBV2; cdr3_length: 14; clone_size: -; j_call: TRBJ1-4; cdr3_aa: CASSEGGGNEKLFF; cdr3_nt: TGTGCCAGCAGTGAAGGGGGGGGTAATGAAAAACTGTTTTTT
d_call: TRBD2; v_call: TRBV3-1/TRBV3-2; cdr3_length: 13; clone_size: -; j_call: TRBJ2-5; cdr3_aa: CASRLAGEETQYF; cdr3_nt: TGTGCCAGCAGACTAGCGGGAGAAGAGACCCAGTACTTC
d_call: TRBD2; v_call: TRBV5-6; cdr3_length: 15; clone_size: -; j_call: TRBJ2-7; cdr3_aa: CASRVGLAGVGEQYF; cdr3_nt: TGTGCCAGCAGGGTTGGACTAGCGGGAGTAGGAGAGCAGTACTTC
d_call: -; v_call: TRBV10-1; cdr3_length: 15; clone_size: -; j_call: TRBJ2-1; cdr3_aa: CASSARLPGGDEQFF; cdr3_nt: TGCGCCAGCAGCGCGCGCCTTCCCGGGGGCGATGAGCAGTTCTTC
d_call: -; v_call: TRBV6-2/TRBV6-3; cdr3_length: 13; clone_size: -; j_call: TRBJ2-1; cdr3_aa: CASSYSENNEQFF; cdr3_nt: TGTGCCAGCAGTTACTCAGAGAACAATGAGCAGTTCTTC
d_call: -; v_call: TRBV7-2; cdr3_length: 18; clone_size: once; j_call: TRBJ1-6; cdr3_aa: CASSLAKGVSSYNSPLHF; cdr3_nt: TGTGCCAGCAGCTTAGCTAAAGGCGTTAGCTCCTATAATTCACCCCTCCACTTT
d_call: -; v_call: TRBV19; cdr3_length: 13; clone_size: -; j_call: TRBJ1-5; cdr3_aa: CASSRTENQPQHF; cdr3_nt: TGTGCCAGTAGTCGCACAGAGAATCAGCCCCAGCATTTT
d_call: -; v_call: TRBV11-1; cdr3_length: 15; clone_size: once; j_call: TRBJ1-2; cdr3_aa: CASSPRGTPNYGYTF; cdr3_nt: TGTGCCAGCAGCCCACGCGGGACCCCTAACTATGGCTACACCTTC
d_call: -; v_call: TRBV7-6; cdr3_length: 15; clone_size: -; j_call: TRBJ2-1; cdr3_aa: CASSSDRRGNNEQFF; cdr3_nt: TGTGCCAGCAGCTCGGATCGACGCGGAAACAATGAGCAGTTCTTC
d_call: -; v_call: TRBV4-3; cdr3_length: 15; clone_size: -; j_call: TRBJ2-1; cdr3_aa: CASSQDWASGNEQFF; cdr3_nt: TGCGCCAGCAGCCAAGATTGGGCCTCGGGGAATGAGCAGTTCTTC
d_call: -; v_call: TRBV15; cdr3_length: 17; clone_size: -; j_call: TRBJ1-6; cdr3_aa: CATSREFGTGMRSPLHF; cdr3_nt: TGTGCCACCAGCAGAGAGTTTGGAACAGGGATGAGGTCACCCCTCCACTTT
d_call: TRBD1; v_call: TRBV6-5; cdr3_length: 13; clone_size: -; j_call: TRBJ2-7; cdr3_aa: CASGNRGAGEQYF; cdr3_nt: TGTGCCAGCGGTAACAGGGGGGCGGGCGAGCAGTACTTC
d_call: -; v_call: TRBV4-3; cdr3_length: 17; clone_size: once; j_call: TRBJ1-3; cdr3_aa: CASSQDSRDIRRNTIYF; cdr3_nt: TGCGCCAGCAGCCAAGATTCGCGGGACATTCGAAGAAACACCATATATTTT
d_call: TRBD1; v_call: TRBV7-2; cdr3_length: 15; clone_size: -; j_call: TRBJ1-1; cdr3_aa: CASSLVGQGMLEAFF; cdr3_nt: TGTGCCAGCAGCTTAGTAGGACAGGGAATGCTTGAAGCTTTCTTT
d_call: -; v_call: TRBV6-5; cdr3_length: 14; clone_size: -; j_call: TRBJ1-5; cdr3_aa: CASRGRTGNQPQHF; cdr3_nt: TGTGCCAGCAGGGGGCGAACGGGGAATCAGCCCCAGCATTTT
d_call: -; v_call: TRBV5-4; cdr3_length: 15; clone_size: -; j_call: TRBJ1-1; cdr3_aa: CASPERGRYNTEAFF; cdr3_nt: TGTGCCAGCCCAGAGAGGGGCCGCTATAACACTGAAGCTTTCTTT
d_call: -; v_call: TRBV7-3; cdr3_length: 13; clone_size: -; j_call: TRBJ1-1; cdr3_aa: CASSFGSNTEAFF; cdr3_nt: TGTGCCAGCAGCTTTGGCAGTAACACTGAAGCTTTCTTT
d_call: TRBD2; v_call: TRBV19; cdr3_length: 16; clone_size: -; j_call: TRBJ2-2; cdr3_aa: CASSPGLAGMIGELFF; cdr3_nt: TGTGCCAGTAGCCCGGGGCTAGCGGGTATGATAGGGGAGCTGTTTTTT
d_call: -; v_call: TRBV6-2/TRBV6-3; cdr3_length: 13; clone_size: -; j_call: TRBJ1-5; cdr3_aa: CASSYYSNQPQHF; cdr3_nt: TGTGCCAGCAGTTACTATAGCAATCAGCCCCAGCATTTT
d_call: -; v_call: TRBV15; cdr3_length: 16; clone_size: -; j_call: TRBJ1-4; cdr3_aa: CATSRPANPADEKLFF; cdr3_nt: TGTGCCACCAGCAGACCCGCGAATCCGGCAGATGAAAAACTGTTTTTT
d_call: TRBD2; v_call: TRBV27; cdr3_length: 17; clone_size: -; j_call: TRBJ2-1; cdr3_aa: CASSSDLAGIDYNEQFF; cdr3_nt: TGTGCCAGCAGTTCCGACCTAGCGGGAATCGACTACAATGAGCAGTTCTTC
d_call: TRBD2; v_call: TRBV28; cdr3_length: 15; clone_size: -; j_call: TRBJ2-1; cdr3_aa: CASSLFGRAHNEQFF; cdr3_nt: TGTGCCAGCAGTTTATTCGGGAGGGCCCACAATGAGCAGTTCTTC
d_call: TRBD2; v_call: TRBV29-1; cdr3_length: 21; clone_size: -; j_call: TRBJ2-3; cdr3_aa: CSVEESGGESGLARSTDTQYF; cdr3_nt: TGCAGCGTTGAAGAGTCAGGCGGGGAGTCCGGACTAGCGAGAAGCACAGATACGCAGTATTTT